This TCR beta chain was sequenced during a study of blood T cell repertoires in COVID-19. At the level of the study: From T cells, B-cell-depleted T cells, or PBMCs came the material, which was cDNA or gDNA.

J was trimmed by 0 bases and V by 1 base; bases with no gene match: 6. The length of the CDR3 is 18 residues. Germline loops: CDR1 LGHNA, CDR2 YSLEER. Measured with immunoSEQ multiplex PCR; TCRdb has only the in-frame clones, and not every one. The repertoire holds 190,000 or so clones, with over 70% as singletons. This clone has more than one count but fewer than ten. This chain connects TRBV4-3 to TRBJ1-6, with TRBD1 matching 7 bases. This clonotype originated in a man aged 45-60 years with active or convalescent COVID-19. The source material was peripheral blood. This chain's CDR3 is CASSQVVTGSSYNSPLHF. CDR3 DNA sequence: TGCGCCAGCAGCCAAGTGGTGACAGGGAGCTCCTATAATTCACCCCTCCACTTT.